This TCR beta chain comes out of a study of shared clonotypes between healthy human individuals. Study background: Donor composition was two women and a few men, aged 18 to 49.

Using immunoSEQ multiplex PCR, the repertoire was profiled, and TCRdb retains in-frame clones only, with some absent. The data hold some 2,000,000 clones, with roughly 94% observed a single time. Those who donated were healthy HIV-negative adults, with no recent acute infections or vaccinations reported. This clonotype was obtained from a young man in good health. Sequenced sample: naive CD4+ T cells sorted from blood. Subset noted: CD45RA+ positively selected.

CDR3 region: CASSEKGFGNQPQHF. CDR3 DNA: TGTGCCAGCAGTGAAAAGGGATTTGGCAATCAGCCCCAGCATTTT. The chain recombines TRBV6-1 with TRBJ1-5; the D is unclear. The CDR3 consists of 15 residues. From germline, CDR1 is MNHNS and CDR2 SASEGT. The germline V and J ends were trimmed by 2 bases and 2 bases, with 10 bases remaining between them.